This T cell receptor beta chain emerged from a study of blood T cell repertoires in COVID-19. Study context: Acute and convalescent COVID-19 specimens originated in the United States, Italy and Spain. PBMCs, B-cell-depleted T cells, or T cells provided the cDNA or gDNA that made up the material.

CDR3 length: 15 residues. The V gene's germline CDR1 is LGHNA and CDR2 YNFKEQ. V trimming: 3 bases; J trimming: 3 bases; junction bases outside the gene matches: 4. Per the original data handling: Quantification of nucleated cells was approximated via reference gene primer amplification. The assay was immunoSEQ multiplex PCR, and TCRdb's table has in-frame clones only and misses some. V and J calls and clone size are given by that table; D and trimming were obtained from the DNA. This table holds some 80,000 clones, around 84% found once. Sample: peripheral blood. This sequence joins TRBV4-2 and TRBJ1-2; 10 bases line up with TRBD1. The sequence was collected from a human donor in a cohort sampled during active COVID-19. This chain's CDR3 is CASSHTGTGDYGYTF. As DNA, the CDR3 is TGTGCCAGCAGCCATACCGGGACAGGGGACTATGGCTACACCTTC.